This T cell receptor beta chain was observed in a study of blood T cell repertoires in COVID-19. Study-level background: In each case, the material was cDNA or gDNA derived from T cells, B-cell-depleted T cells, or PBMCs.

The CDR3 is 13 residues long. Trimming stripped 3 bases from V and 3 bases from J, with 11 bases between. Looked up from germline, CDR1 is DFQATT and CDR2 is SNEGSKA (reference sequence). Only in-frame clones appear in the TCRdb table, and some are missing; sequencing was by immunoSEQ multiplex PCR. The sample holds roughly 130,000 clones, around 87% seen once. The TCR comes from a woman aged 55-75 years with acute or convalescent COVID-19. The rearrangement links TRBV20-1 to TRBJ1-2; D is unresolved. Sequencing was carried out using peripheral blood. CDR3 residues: CSASFRRDYGYTF. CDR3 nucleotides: TGCAGTGCTAGTTTCAGGCGGGACTATGGCTACACCTTC.